The sequence of this T cell receptor beta chain was determined in a study of brain T cells in children with intractable seizures. Findings of the study overall: Clones missing pre-surgery may reflect undersampling of that blood sample.

Profiling relied on immunoSEQ multiplex PCR, and the TCRdb table lists in-frame clones only, not all of them. Here the sample spans 300,000 to 400,000 clones, roughly 93% being singletons. Note on this clone: The target antigen is unknown.

Time point here: blood from clinic visit 5 months post-surgery; TSC patient then seizure free. The sequenced cases were selected for having the highest brain T cell transcript signatures. V lost 5 bases and J 2 bases, leaving 9 bases between the germline ends. The CDR3 consists of 13 residues. The receptor was isolated from a boy younger than two with tuberous sclerosis and intractable seizures. This material consisted of peripheral blood, taken 4 to 5 months after surgery. V usage is TRBV12-3 or TRBV12-4 and J usage is TRBJ1-1, with D possibly TRBD1 on 5 matching bases. The CDR3: CASSGGTNTEAFF. The CDR3 DNA reads as TGTGCCAGCAGTGGCGGGACCAACACTGAAGCTTTCTTT.